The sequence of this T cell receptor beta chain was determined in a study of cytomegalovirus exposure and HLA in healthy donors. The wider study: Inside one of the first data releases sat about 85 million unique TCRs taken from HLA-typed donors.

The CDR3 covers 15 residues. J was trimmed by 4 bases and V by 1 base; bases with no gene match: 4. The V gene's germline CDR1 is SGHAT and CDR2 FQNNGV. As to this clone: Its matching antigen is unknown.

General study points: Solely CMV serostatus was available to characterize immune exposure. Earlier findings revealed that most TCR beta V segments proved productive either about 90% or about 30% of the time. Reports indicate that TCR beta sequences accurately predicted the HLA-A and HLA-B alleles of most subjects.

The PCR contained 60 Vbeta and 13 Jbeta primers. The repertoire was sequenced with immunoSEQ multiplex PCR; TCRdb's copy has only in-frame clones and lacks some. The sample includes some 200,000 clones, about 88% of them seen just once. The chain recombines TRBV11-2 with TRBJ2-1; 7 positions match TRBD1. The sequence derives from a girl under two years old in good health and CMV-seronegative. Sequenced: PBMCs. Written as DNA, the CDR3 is TGTGCCAGCAGCTTAGGAGGGACAGCTTACAATGAGCAGTTCTTC. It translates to CASSLGGTAYNEQFF. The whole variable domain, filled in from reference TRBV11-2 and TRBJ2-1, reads EAGVAQSPRYKIIEKRQSVAFWCNPISGHATLYWYQQILGQGPKLLIQFQNNGVVDDSQLPKDRFSAERLKGVDSTLKIQPAKLEDSAVYLCASSLGGTAYNEQFFGPGTRLTVL.